The entry below describes one TCR beta chain. Antigen: not known. This entry is derived from a study of molecular identifiers for immune sequencing clone quantification. Study-wide results and caveats: Clones above 20 RNA copies contained over 97% of effector molecules and under 1% of naive molecules. Clone sizes that are highly expanded could be underestimated when identical TCR molecules share a barcode.

Previously described methods and listed TCR primers were employed for the bulk TCR libraries. One entry per CDR3 protein, called by TCRdb with MiXCR from the PCR reads. The sample yields about 510,000 distinct CDR3 sequences, 20% to 25% seen once. Germline CDR1 and CDR2: MDHEN and SYDVKM. The CDR3 runs 15 residues. V lost 10 bases and J lost 3; bases outside the gene matches: 11. The rearrangement links TRBV28 to TRBJ2-7; 11 bases are shared with TRBD2. The source of this sequence is a human donor in good health. Some libraries in this study had Jurkat cell RNA spiked in. The sequencing input was naive CD8+ T cells from blood, with Jurkat cell RNA spiked in. Subset of the sample: FACS-sorted CD8+CD4-CCR7+CD45RA+ naive T cells. The CDR3 DNA is TGTGCCATCGACCTGGGGCTAGCGGGAGGCTACGAGCAGTACTTC. It translates to CAIDLGLAGGYEQYF.